This is a list of T cell receptor beta chains from one sample in a study of vaccination effects on CD4 cells after COVID-19. The assay was immunoSEQ multiplex PCR, and TCRdb's table has in-frame clones only and misses some. Of more than 60,000 clones in the sample, 74% were seen once. The antigens of these receptors remain unknown. Sequenced material: CD4+ T cells from PBMCs cultured with HCoV-229E spike peptides, taken after COVID-19 vaccination. Source of these receptors: a human donor who received a COVID-19 vaccine. Each CDR3 is given with its conserved first and last residue. The D gene is left open where the match is weak. Expanded clones get a size class; other rows say once, few or many, or leave the size out.

clone_size,d_call,cdr3_length,j_call,v_call,cdr3_aa,cdr3_nt
-,-,15,TRBJ2-5,TRBV24-1,CATSDLQTGKETQYF,TGTGCCACCAGTGATTTACAAACAGGGAAAGAGACCCAGTACTTC
once,-,13,TRBJ1-3,TRBV6-5,CASRSGAGNTIYF,TGTGCCAGCAGGTCAGGGGCTGGAAACACCATATATTTT
-,TRBD2,15,TRBJ2-3,TRBV12-5,CASGLAGVGTDTQYF,TGTGCTAGTGGCCTGGCGGGGGTGGGCACAGATACGCAGTATTTT
-,TRBD1,16,TRBJ2-2,TRBV9,CASSVARGPDTGELFF,TGTGCCAGCAGCGTAGCGAGGGGGCCGGACACCGGGGAGCTGTTTTTT
-,-,13,TRBJ2-2,TRBV12-3/TRBV12-4,CASSPTRTGELFF,TGTGCCAGCAGTCCAACAAGAACCGGGGAGCTGTTTTTT
few,-,14,TRBJ2-3,TRBV4-3,CASSQDQLIDTQYF,TGCGCCAGCAGCCAAGATCAGCTAATAGATACGCAGTATTTT
-,-,13,TRBJ1-1,TRBV24-1,CATSERGSTEAFF,TGTGCCACCAGTGAACGCGGTTCCACTGAAGCTTTCTTT
-,-,14,TRBJ1-6,TRBV5-1,CASGVGGAYSPLHF,TGCGCCAGCGGCGTAGGGGGGGCCTATTCACCCCTCCACTTT
-,-,13,TRBJ2-5,TRBV5-5,CASSLASQETQYF,TGTGCCAGCAGCTTGGCGTCCCAAGAGACCCAGTACTTC
few,-,15,TRBJ2-2,TRBV5-1,CASSPRQGLTGELFF,TGCGCCAGCAGCCCTAGACAGGGACTCACCGGGGAGCTGTTTTTT
-,TRBD1,14,TRBJ2-5,TRBV18,CASSPWDRQETQYF,TGTGCCAGCTCACCATGGGACAGACAAGAGACCCAGTACTTC
-,-,15,TRBJ1-6,TRBV7-2,CASSLQNINNSPLHF,TGTGCCAGCAGCTTACAGAACATAAATAATTCACCCCTCCACTTT
-,-,16,TRBJ2-2,TRBV30,CAWSVHSGTNSGELFF,TGTGCCTGGAGTGTACACTCGGGGACAAATAGCGGGGAGCTGTTTTTT
-,-,14,TRBJ2-1,TRBV7-9,CASTPSSSYNEQFF,TGTGCCAGCACCCCTAGTTCCTCCTACAATGAGCAGTTCTTC
-,TRBD1,16,TRBJ2-3,TRBV18,CASSPQLGTGKDTQYF,TGTGCCAGCTCACCCCAACTTGGGACAGGAAAAGATACGCAGTATTTT
-,TRBD2,17,TRBJ2-6,TRBV7-3,CASSAFGGSAGANVLTF,TGTGCCAGCAGCGCCTTCGGGGGGTCAGCTGGGGCCAACGTCCTGACTTTC
few,-,15,TRBJ2-2,TRBV5-8,CASSRRTTNTGELFF,TGTGCCAGCAGCCGACGGACGACGAACACCGGGGAGCTGTTTTTT
-,-,14,TRBJ1-1,TRBV27,CASRGLGGIAEAFF,TGTGCCAGCAGGGGACTTGGTGGTATCGCTGAAGCTTTCTTT
-,-,15,TRBJ2-3,TRBV6-5,CASSYFGARTDTQYF,TGTGCCAGCAGTTATTTTGGGGCGAGGACAGATACGCAGTATTTT
few,TRBD1,13,TRBJ1-2,TRBV7-9,CASSTGANYGYTF,TGTGCCAGCAGTACAGGGGCCAACTATGGCTACACCTTC
once,TRBD2,16,TRBJ2-1,TRBV3-1/TRBV3-2,CASKRTSGRTYNEQFF,TGTGCCAGCAAAAGGACTAGCGGGCGGACCTACAATGAGCAGTTCTTC
-,-,12,TRBJ1-3,TRBV20-1,CSASAPGNTIYF,TGCAGTGCTAGTGCCCCTGGAAACACCATATATTTT
-,TRBD1,13,TRBJ2-5,TRBV5-6,CASSSSTGVLGYF,TGTGCCAGCAGCTCGTCTACAGGGGTTCTAGGGTACTTC